These 26 T cell receptor beta chains originate from one sample sequenced in a study of blood T cell repertoires in COVID-19. Measured with immunoSEQ multiplex PCR; TCRdb has only the in-frame clones, and not every one. The sample includes about 180,000 clones, around 73% of them seen just once. Sample: PBMCs or T cells enriched from blood (not recorded which). Receptor source: a woman between 45 and 65 years old who had recovered from COVID-19.

The chain carries TRBV11-2 and TRBJ2-7, with D tentatively TRBD1 (5 bases). V dropped 2 bases and J dropped 7 bases, with 12 bases sitting between them. The germline CDR1 and CDR2 sequences are SGHAT and FQNNGV. The CDR3 is 13 amino acids. The CDR3 coding sequence is TGTGCCAGCAGCTTAATAGTAGCAGGGGAGCAGTACTTC. This translates into CASSLIVAGEQYF.

This clone was observed once. V and J are TRBV28 and TRBJ1-6; 8 bases align to TRBD1. The germline V gene encodes CDR1 MDHEN and CDR2 SYDVKM. V lost 2 bases, J lost 5 bases, and 2 bases stayed unmatched. CDR3 length: 15 residues. CDR3 DNA: TGTGCCAGCAGTTTAGCGGACAGGGATAATTCACCCCTCCACTTT. This translates into CASSLADRDNSPLHF.

This chain links TRBV10-3 with TRBJ1-2; a weak D match, TRBD1 (6 bases). The V gene's germline CDR1 is ENHRY and CDR2 SYGVKD. The CDR3 has 17 amino acids. Trimming removed 2 bases from V and 2 bases from J, with 18 bases in between. In nucleotides, the CDR3 is TGTGCCATCAGTGAGCCCGGTAGGGGGAGATCGAACTATGGCTACACCTTC. Protein: CAISEPGRGRSNYGYTF.

This chain joins TRBV29-1 and TRBJ1-1; D not certain. Looked up from germline, CDR1 is SQVTM and CDR2 is ANQGSEA. This CDR3 has 14 residues. V lost 3 bases and J lost 0, with 11 bases in between. This CDR3 is CSVDSEPMNTEAFF. As DNA, the CDR3 is TGCAGCGTTGATTCGGAGCCAATGAACACTGAAGCTTTCTTT.

This clone was seen only once. The chain carries TRBV20-1 and TRBJ2-3, with TRBD2 identical over 9 bases. The CDR3 has 20 residues. Trimming cost V 3 bases and J 1 base; bases outside gene matches: 20. CDR1 is DFQATT and CDR2 is SNEGSKA in the germline V gene (reference sequence). CDR3 residues: CSASGSTSGTQPWGTDTQYF. As DNA, the CDR3 is TGCAGTGCTAGTGGTTCGACTAGCGGTACCCAACCATGGGGCACAGATACGCAGTATTTT.

The J gene is TRBJ1-3, the V gene TRBV18; D call uncertain. The CDR3 spans 12 residues. Trimming removed 3 bases at V and 4 bases at J, with 4 bases between. Germline V gives CDR1 KGHSH, CDR2 LQKENI. In DNA, the CDR3 is TGTGCCAGCTCACCTAAAGGAAACACCATATATTTT. Amino acids: CASSPKGNTIYF.

The chain is built from TRBV19 and TRBJ2-3; D may be TRBD1 (5 bases). The CDR3 contains 13 residues. Trimming cost V 7 bases and J 2 bases, with 10 bases left between them. The germline gives CDR1 LNHDA, CDR2 SQIVND (reference sequence). CDR3 DNA sequence: TGTGCCAGTACCACCAGGGACACAGATACGCAGTATTTT. Translating it yields CASTTRDTDTQYF. The variable domain in full, completed from reference TRBV19 and TRBJ2-3, reads DGGITQSPKYLFRKEGQNVTLSCEQNLNHDAMYWYRQDPGQGLRLIYYSQIVNDFQKGDIAEGYSVSREKKESFPLTVTSAQKNPTAFYLCASTTRDTDTQYFGPGTRLTVL.

This clone was seen only once. The chain carries TRBV18 and TRBJ2-1, with 9 bases aligning to TRBD1. The CDR3 consists of 14 residues. The V gene end was trimmed by 4 bases and the J gene end by 10 bases; junction bases not matched to a gene: 8. CDR1 is KGHSH and CDR2 is LQKENI in the germline V gene. DNA of the CDR3: TGTGCCAGCTCACTCCGGGACAGGGTAGACGAGCAGTTCTTC. Translating gives CASSLRDRVDEQFF.

The chain has TRBV9 and TRBJ2-3; 7 bases map to TRBD2. CDR1 is SGDLS and CDR2 is YYNGEE in the germline V gene. V gave up 0 bases and J gave up 3 bases; unmatched junction bases: 7. This CDR3 has 16 residues. The CDR3 here is CASSVGGGLRTDTQYF. CDR3 coding DNA: TGTGCCAGCAGCGTAGGGGGAGGGCTTCGGACAGATACGCAGTATTTT.

The chain recombines TRBV18 with TRBJ2-3; 9 bases are shared with TRBD1. The V segment lost 3 bases and the J segment 2 bases; nucleotides outside the gene matches: 9. Germline values: CDR1 KGHSH, CDR2 LQKENI. The CDR3 runs 17 residues. CDR3 sequence reads: CASSPQDRGSVTDTQYF. The CDR3, as DNA: TGTGCCAGCTCACCGCAGGACAGGGGCTCTGTCACAGATACGCAGTATTTT. The full variable domain, completed using reference TRBV18 and TRBJ2-3, is NAGVMQNPRHLVRRRGQEARLRCSPMKGHSHVYWYRQLPEEGLKFMVYLQKENIIDESGMPKERFSAEFPKEGPSILRIQQVVRGDSAAYFCASSPQDRGSVTDTQYFGPGTRLTVL.

This clone was recorded once. The gene calls are TRBV7-9 and TRBJ2-5, with D tentatively TRBD2 (5 bases). The length of the CDR3 is 14 residues. Germline CDR1 is SEHNR and CDR2 is FQNEAQ (reference sequence). The V gene lost 3 bases and the J gene lost 6 bases, with 14 bases spanning the gap. CDR3 DNA sequence: TGTGCCAGCAGCTTTGTTCCCGGAGGCAAGACCCAGTACTTC. It encodes CASSFVPGGKTQYF.

CDR3 loop: CASSQGGYTQYF. The DNA for the CDR3 is TGTGCCAGCAGCCAGGGGGGATATACGCAGTATTTT. The chain recombines TRBV27 with TRBJ2-3; a possible D gene is TRBD1 (7 bases). The ends were cut back, 6 bases at V and 7 bases at J, with 11 bases in the middle. The CDR3 has 12 amino acids. Germline-derived CDR1 and CDR2 are MNHEY and SMNVEV (reference sequence).

The V gene is TRBV6-6, the J gene TRBJ1-2, with D maybe TRBD1 (6 bases). The CDR3 consists of 13 residues. CDR1 and CDR2 from the germline V gene are MNHNY and SVGAGI (reference sequence). Between the trimmed V and J ends, which lost 5 bases and 8 bases, there was a span of 15 bases. This chain's CDR3 is CASSNAGVQGYTF. In nucleotides, the CDR3 is TGTGCCAGCAGTAACGCAGGGGTTCAAGGCTACACCTTC.

The rearrangement links TRBV6-5 to TRBJ2-1, with 8 positions matching TRBD2. Trimming cost V 7 bases and J 10 bases; bases outside gene matches: 15. In germline, CDR1 is MNHEY, CDR2 SVGAGI. This CDR3 contains 15 residues. CDR3 in amino acids: CASNLVSGKGVEQFF. As DNA, the CDR3 is TGTGCCAGCAACCTGGTTAGCGGGAAAGGGGTAGAGCAGTTCTTC.

Only a few counts were recorded for this clone. The rearrangement uses TRBV4-1 and TRBJ1-5, with D unresolved. V lost 4 bases and J 4 bases, leaving 20 bases between the germline ends. Germline lookup yields CDR1 MGHRA and CDR2 YSYEKL. CDR3 length equals 17 residues. The CDR3, as DNA: TGCGCCAGCAGCCCCTCCGACTTCGGCGCAGCAAATCAGCCCCAGCATTTT. As protein: CASSPSDFGAANQPQHF.

The chain has TRBV7-8 and TRBJ1-6; TRBD1 is a possible D gene (6 bases). The ends were cut back, 1 base at V and 6 bases at J, with 10 bases in the middle. The germline V gene encodes CDR1 SGHVS and CDR2 FQNEAQ. The CDR3 has 15 residues. The CDR3 bases are TGTGCCAGCAGCTTAGAATGGACAGCTAATTCACCCCTCCACTTT. It specifies CASSLEWTANSPLHF. The full variable domain, completed using reference TRBV7-8 and TRBJ1-6, is GAGVSQSPRYKVAKRGQDVALRCDPISGHVSLFWYQQALGQGPEFLTYFQNEAQLDKSGLPSDRFFAERPEGSVSTLKIQRTQQEDSAVYLCASSLEWTANSPLHFGNGTRLTVT.

The chain uses TRBV30 and TRBJ1-5, with D uncertain. Germline V lookup: CDR1 GTSNPN, CDR2 SVGIG (reference sequence). Trimming took 1 base from V and 0 from J, leaving 10 bases between them. The CDR3 extends over 15 amino acids. CDR3 bases: TGTGCCTGGAGTGCCCGGCGGGGTAGCAATCAGCCCCAGCATTTT. Translated, it gives CAWSARRGSNQPQHF. Looking up the rest from reference TRBV30 and TRBJ1-5 gives the full variable domain: SQTIHQWPATLVQPVGSPLSLECTVEGTSNPNLYWYRQAAGRGLQLLFYSVGIGQISSEVPQNLSASRPQDRQFILSSKKLLLSDSGFYLCAWSARRGSNQPQHFGDGTRLSIL.

This clone was counted once. The chain carries TRBV2 and TRBJ2-7; 9 bases agree with TRBD1. CDR3 length equals 15 residues. The germline CDR1 and CDR2 sequences are SNHLY and FYNNEI. The junction had 4 bases not matched to a gene; V was cut back by 4 bases and J by 0 bases. The CDR3 coding sequence is TGTGCCAGCAGTGGGGACAGGGCCCTCTCCTACGAGCAGTACTTC. Protein product: CASSGDRALSYEQYF.

V is TRBV11-2 and J is TRBJ2-7; D gene unclear. Looked up from germline, CDR1 is SGHAT and CDR2 is FQNNGV. CDR3 length: 15 amino acids. V was cut by 0 bases and J by 4 bases, with 13 bases left in between. The CDR3, as DNA: TGTGCCAGCAGCTTAGACCTCCTAGTTCCTTACGAGCAGTACTTC. It yields the protein CASSLDLLVPYEQYF.

The chain is built from TRBV7-2 and TRBJ2-5; 8 nucleotides align to TRBD1. This CDR3 contains 15 residues. CDR1 and CDR2 from the germline V gene are SGHTA and FQGNSA. Losses at the gene ends were 3 bases for V and 6 bases for J; bases not matched to a gene: 9. The CDR3, as DNA: TGTGCCAGCAGCTTCGATGACAGGGGTGCGCAGACCCAGTACTTC. This translates into CASSFDDRGAQTQYF.

This chain uses TRBV6-2 or TRBV6-3 with TRBJ1-4, with D tentatively TRBD1 (5 bases). The CDR3 is made up of 15 amino acids. V was trimmed by 2 bases and J by 7 bases, leaving 14 bases between them. CDR1 MNHEY and CDR2 SVGEGT come from the germline V gene. DNA of the CDR3: TGTGCCAGCAGTTACCCGGACATTCTTGGTGAAAAACTGTTTTTT. Encoded protein: CASSYPDILGEKLFF.

The rearrangement uses TRBV3-1 (or the pseudogene TRBV3-2) and TRBJ2-5; 10 nucleotides align to TRBD1. CDR3 length equals 15 residues. Germline loops: CDR1 LGHDT, CDR2 YNNKEL (reference sequence). V gave up 4 bases and J gave up 1 base; unmatched junction bases: 3. As DNA, the CDR3 is TGTGCCAGCAGCCTCGGACAGGGGGTCCAAGAGACCCAGTACTTC. It yields the protein CASSLGQGVQETQYF.

The chain joins TRBV19 to TRBJ1-4, with a tentative D call TRBD1 (6 bases). V lost 4 bases to trimming and J lost 6 bases, with 12 bases between them. CDR3 length: 14 residues. The V gene's germline CDR1 is LNHDA and CDR2 SQIVND (reference sequence). The CDR3 sequence: CASSKQGLHEKLFF. In DNA, the CDR3 is TGTGCCAGTAGTAAACAGGGTCTCCATGAAAAACTGTTTTTT.

This clone was counted only a few times. The same CDR3 also results from other DNA sequences found in this sample. This chain links TRBV5-8 with TRBJ1-2; 11 bases align to TRBD1. Germline V gives CDR1 SGHTS, CDR2 YDEGEE. The CDR3 sequence is 15 residues long. Trimming at V came to 4 bases and at J to 3 bases, leaving 5 bases not matched to a gene. CDR3 region: CASSPRTGGYYGYTF. CDR3 sequence (DNA): TGTGCCAGCAGCCCCCGGACAGGGGGCTACTATGGCTACACCTTC.

The chain is built from TRBV30 and TRBJ2-7, with a weak D call TRBD2 (5 bases). The V gene lost 4 bases and the J gene lost 3 bases, with 13 bases spanning the gap. CDR1 is GTSNPN and CDR2 is SVGIG in the germline V gene (reference sequence). The CDR3 contains 13 residues. This CDR3 is CAWIRDGLYEQYF. For the CDR3, the DNA is TGTGCCTGGATCCGGGATGGACTCTACGAGCAGTACTTC.

This clone was detected only once. The junction shows a germline mismatch at one end, possibly a read error. The rearrangement uses TRBV10-3 and TRBJ2-5; D gene unclear. This CDR3 is built from 10 residues. The germline gives CDR1 ENHRY, CDR2 SYGVKD. The chain's CDR3 is CAIGTTHLNF. For the CDR3, the DNA is TGTGCCATCGGCACTACCCATCTAAACTTC.